One and the same sample provided the 14 T cell receptor beta chains below, sequenced in a study of blood T cell repertoires in COVID-19 (TCRdb year 2020). The library was made by the immunoSEQ multiplex PCR assay. The table comes from immuneACCESS by way of TCRdb, which keeps in-frame sequences with V and J called. Part of the clones is missing from these tables; in studies checked, under half for an unresolved V gene and the rest for unknown reasons. The sample profile shows about 140,000 clones; around 83% of them were found once. 8.2% of the sample comes from the top ten. What was sequenced was peripheral blood. These receptors came from a woman in her fifties or sixties with acute or convalescent COVID-19.

This clone was detected only once. The genes are TRBV7-2 and TRBJ1-2; D remains ambiguous. The CDR3 covers 12 residues. CDR1 and CDR2 from the germline V gene are SGHTA and FQGNSA. V lost 2 bases, J lost 5 bases, and 6 bases lay in between. The CDR3 loop reads CASSLRGYGYTF. CDR3 DNA sequence: TGTGCCAGCAGCTTACGGGGTTATGGCTACACCTTC. Full variable domain (missing parts from reference TRBV7-2 and TRBJ1-2): GAGVSQSPSNKVTEKGKDVELRCDPISGHTALYWYRQSLGQGLEFLIYFQGNSAPDKSGLPSDRFSAERTGGSVSTLTIQRTQQEDSAVYLCASSLRGYGYTFGSGTRLTVV.

The J gene is TRBJ1-4, the V gene TRBV7-9; tentatively, D is TRBD1 (5 bases). CDR3 length: 18 amino acids. The V end was cut by 2 bases, the J end by 0 bases, with 16 bases between. The germline gives CDR1 SEHNR, CDR2 FQNEAQ (reference sequence). The CDR3 region is CASSLRPGRYTTNEKLFF. In DNA form, the CDR3 reads TGTGCCAGCAGCTTAAGGCCAGGGCGTTATACAACTAATGAAAAACTGTTTTTT.

This clone was found once. This CDR3 is CASGFQTGTGANVLTF. The DNA of the CDR3 is TGTGCTAGTGGTTTTCAAACAGGGACAGGGGCCAACGTCCTGACTTTC. This rearrangement joins TRBV12-5 to TRBJ2-6; D is possibly TRBD1 (6 bases). The CDR3 spans 16 residues. Looked up from germline, CDR1 is LGHNT and CDR2 is FRNRAP. Trimming took off 3 bases at V and 4 bases at J, with 13 bases between the two ends.

The chain recombines TRBV4-2 with TRBJ2-3, with TRBD2 matching over 8 bases. CDR1 and CDR2 (germline): LGHNA, YNFKEQ. V was pared by 3 bases and J by 6 bases, with 11 bases of the junction left unmatched. The CDR3 contains 16 residues. CDR3: CASSHHGLAPNDTQYF. The CDR3 DNA sequence: TGTGCCAGCAGCCATCATGGACTAGCACCAAATGATACGCAGTATTTT.

The chain combines TRBV28 with TRBJ1-2; the D gene is possibly TRBD1 (5 bases). Germline CDR1 reads MDHEN; CDR2 reads SYDVKM. The CDR3 spans 14 residues. V was clipped by 1 base and J by 4 bases, with 10 bases between them. The CDR3 protein is CASSLSSRAYGYTF. The CDR3 bases are TGTGCCAGCAGTTTATCTTCCAGGGCCTATGGCTACACCTTC.

This clone was detected only a few times. V is TRBV18 and J is TRBJ2-5, with D perhaps matching TRBD1 (8 bases). Germline V lookup: CDR1 KGHSH, CDR2 LQKENI. This CDR3 has 16 amino acids. V lost 3 bases to trimming and J lost 7 bases, with 21 bases between them. This chain's CDR3 is CASSPSRQGGTGTQYF. CDR3 DNA sequence: TGTGCCAGCTCACCGTCGAGACAGGGAGGGACAGGGACCCAGTACTTC.

This chain links TRBV9 with TRBJ2-7, with 7 bases aligning to TRBD1. CDR3 length: 15 residues. J was trimmed by 0 bases and V by 1 base; bases with no gene match: 4. Germline loops: CDR1 SGDLS, CDR2 YYNGEE. The CDR3 DNA reads TGTGCCAGCAGCGTAAATACAGGGGTCTCCTACGAGCAGTACTTC. As protein: CASSVNTGVSYEQYF. The full variable domain, in which reference TRBV9 and TRBJ2-7 provide the parts outside the CDR3, is DSGVTQTPKHLITATGQRVTLRCSPRSGDLSVYWYQQSLDQGLQFLIQYYNGEERAKGNILERFSAQQFPDLHSELNLSSLELGDSALYFCASSVNTGVSYEQYFGPGTRLTVT.

This chain links TRBV27 with TRBJ1-5, with 9 bases lining up with TRBD1. This CDR3 is built from 13 residues. Germline CDR1 reads MNHEY; CDR2 reads SMNVEV (reference sequence). V lost 6 bases, J lost 4 bases, and 1 base stayed unmatched. The CDR3 region has the DNA TGTGCCAGCAGGGGACAGGGAAATCAGCCCCAGCATTTT. Protein product: CASRGQGNQPQHF.

The chain carries TRBV5-6 and TRBJ2-7; D might be TRBD1 (6 bases). This CDR3 is 13 amino acids long. V lost 3 bases to trimming and J lost 2 bases, with 9 bases between them. Germline values: CDR1 SGHDT, CDR2 YYEEEE. CDR3 sequence reads: CASSWGHPYEQYF. CDR3 in DNA: TGTGCCAGCAGCTGGGGACATCCCTACGAGCAGTACTTC.

This clone was found once. The chain is built from TRBV5-1 and TRBJ2-1; TRBD1 agrees at 8 bases. The trim removed 0 bases at V and 6 bases at J, leaving 5 bases unmatched. The CDR3 is made up of 15 amino acids. The germline V gene has CDR1 SGHRS and CDR2 YFSETQ. CDR3 in amino acids: CASSLEDRVINEQFF. CDR3 DNA: TGCGCCAGCAGCTTGGAGGACAGGGTCATCAATGAGCAGTTCTTC. The full variable domain, completed using reference TRBV5-1 and TRBJ2-1, is KAGVTQTPRYLIKTRGQQVTLSCSPISGHRSVSWYQQTPGQGLQFLFEYFSETQRNKGNFPGRFSGRQFSNSRSEMNVSTLELGDSALYLCASSLEDRVINEQFFGPGTRLTVL.

The chain joins TRBV3-1 (or the pseudogene TRBV3-2) to TRBJ2-2, with D unclear. The germline gives CDR1 LGHDT, CDR2 YNNKEL (reference sequence). The CDR3 totals 14 residues. Trimming stripped 0 bases from V and 5 bases from J, with 7 bases between. CDR3 nucleotide sequence: TGTGCCAGCAGCCAAGATATGGCTACCGGGGAGCTGTTTTTT. Translated: CASSQDMATGELFF.

The V and J genes are TRBV15 and TRBJ1-4, with D possibly TRBD1 on 5 matching bases. The length of the CDR3 is 17 residues. From germline, CDR1 is LNHNV and CDR2 YYDKDF (reference sequence). Trimming cost V 4 bases and J 2 bases, with 17 bases left between them. CDR3 coding DNA: TGTGCCACCAGCAAAAGGGGAATCGGAGGGACTAATGAAAAACTGTTTTTT. Residues: CATSKRGIGGTNEKLFF.

The V and J genes are TRBV11-1 and TRBJ1-1, with 9 bases that match TRBD1. Germline V lookup: CDR1 SGHAT, CDR2 FQDESV (reference sequence). V gave up 5 bases and J gave up 4 bases; unmatched junction bases: 11. The CDR3 sequence is 16 residues long. CDR3 sequence reads: CASSIHRGLTSTEAFF. CDR3 coding DNA: TGTGCCAGCAGCATACACAGGGGGCTTACGAGCACTGAAGCTTTCTTT.

This clone was observed a single time. The V call is TRBV29-1, the J call TRBJ1-2; perhaps TRBD1 as D (5 bases). Germline V gene sequence: CDR1 SQVTM, CDR2 ANQGSEA. The CDR3 runs to 12 residues. V lost 3 bases, J lost 7 bases, and 12 bases lay in between. CDR3 in amino acids: CSVDWSQGGYTF. CDR3 bases: TGCAGCGTTGATTGGAGTCAGGGTGGCTACACCTTC.